This passage covers 11 T cell receptor beta chains from one sample sequenced in a study of blood T cell repertoires in COVID-19. Measured with immunoSEQ multiplex PCR; TCRdb has only the in-frame clones, and not every one. The data contain 250,000 to 350,000 clones, almost 90% of them singletons. Sequenced input: peripheral blood. All receptors come from a woman aged 25 to 39 with COVID-19, enrolled during active disease.

J is TRBJ1-6 and V is TRBV6-1; 8 positions match TRBD1. This CDR3 spans 15 amino acids. Germline CDR1 MNHNS, CDR2 SASEGT. Trimming took 0 bases from V and 10 from J; bases not matched to a gene: 5. CDR3 DNA: TGTGCCAGCAGTGAAGCGGACAGGGTGTTATCACCCCTCCACTTT. Protein product: CASSEADRVLSPLHF.

About this clone: The germline gene is not matched at one end of the junction; a read error may be the cause. This rearrangement joins TRBV6-5 to TRBJ1-5; D is undetermined. Germline CDR1 is MNHEY and CDR2 is SVGAGI. This CDR3 comprises 14 residues. The CDR3 DNA is TGTGCCAGCAGTTACTCGTATAGCAGTCAGCCCCAGCATTTT. Encoded protein: CASSYSYSSQPQHF.

The chain uses TRBV30 and TRBJ2-5; 8 bases align to TRBD2. The germline gives CDR1 GTSNPN, CDR2 SVGIG (reference sequence). Unmatched junction bases numbered 11, after V lost 3 bases and J lost 5 bases. The CDR3 covers 15 residues. The CDR3 DNA follows: TGTGCCTGGAGCGTAAGCGGGAGCCTCCGCGAGACCCAGTACTTC. The encoded protein is CAWSVSGSLRETQYF.

V and J are TRBV7-8 and TRBJ2-3, with 10 bases that match TRBD2. The germline V gene encodes CDR1 SGHVS and CDR2 FQNEAQ. The CDR3 contains 16 residues. V trimming: 5 bases; J trimming: 3 bases; junction bases outside the gene matches: 8. CDR3 in amino acids: CASSIVAGGITDTQYF. Written as DNA, the CDR3 is TGTGCCAGCAGCATAGTAGCGGGAGGAATAACAGATACGCAGTATTTT.

The V and J genes are TRBV11-1 and TRBJ1-5, with a weak D call TRBD1 (6 bases). V shed 10 bases and J shed 6 bases, with 22 bases lying between them. Germline CDR1 and CDR2: SGHAT and FQDESV (reference sequence). The CDR3 runs to 15 residues. The CDR3 loop reads CAKERDKSSPQPQHF. In DNA, the CDR3 is TGTGCCAAAGAAAGGGACAAGAGCTCCCCTCAGCCCCAGCATTTT.

This clone came up a few times. The genes are TRBV2 and TRBJ1-1; D uncertain. Germline V lookup: CDR1 SNHLY, CDR2 FYNNEI. The V and J ends lost 5 bases and 0 bases respectively, with 7 bases between them. There are 13 residues in the CDR3. The CDR3 sequence is CASSQEVNTEAFF. The CDR3 DNA sequence: TGTGCCAGCAGTCAGGAGGTGAACACTGAAGCTTTCTTT.

This clone has only one observation. This rearrangement joins TRBV27 to TRBJ2-3, with D perhaps TRBD2 (6 bases). The CDR3 has 15 residues. Trimming cost V 6 bases and J 5 bases, with 18 bases left between them. Germline-derived CDR1 and CDR2 are MNHEY and SMNVEV (reference sequence). This CDR3 is CASSRHRERRDTQYF. In DNA form, the CDR3 reads TGTGCCAGCAGCCGCCACCGGGAGCGGAGAGATACGCAGTATTTT.

V gene TRBV18 combines with J gene TRBJ2-5; tentatively, D is TRBD2 (5 bases). Looked up from germline, CDR1 is KGHSH and CDR2 is LQKENI. The V end was cut by 1 base, the J end by 2 bases, with 14 bases between. The CDR3 has 16 residues. The CDR3 region is CASSPLEVRAQETQYF. As DNA, the CDR3 is TGTGCCAGCTCACCACTGGAGGTGAGAGCACAAGAGACCCAGTACTTC.

The chain joins TRBV28 to TRBJ2-7, with 8 bases aligning to TRBD2. Germline V gives CDR1 MDHEN, CDR2 SYDVKM. V was clipped by 10 bases and J by 5 bases; unmatched bases: 13. The CDR3 has 14 amino acids. This CDR3 is CATAGARPGHEQYF. Written as DNA, the CDR3 is TGTGCCACAGCGGGAGCCAGGCCCGGACACGAGCAGTACTTC.

The V call is TRBV18, the J call TRBJ2-7; 12 bases fit TRBD1. V was pared by 2 bases and J by 1 base, with 3 bases of the junction left unmatched. The germline V gene has CDR1 KGHSH and CDR2 LQKENI. The CDR3 totals 16 residues. The CDR3 region is CASSPRDRGLSYEQYF. The CDR3 bases are TGTGCCAGCTCACCAAGGGACAGGGGGCTTTCCTACGAGCAGTACTTC.

Notes on this clone: One end of the junction does not line up with germline, which may come from a read error. The rearrangement uses TRBV7-7 and TRBJ2-1, with 11 bases matching TRBD1. From germline, CDR1 is SSHAT and CDR2 FNYEAQ (reference sequence). The CDR3 contains 15 residues. The CDR3 reads CASSPGPGQGDEQFF. The CDR3 DNA sequence: TGTGCTAGCAGCCCAGGACCGGGACAGGGGGATGAGCAGTTCTTC.